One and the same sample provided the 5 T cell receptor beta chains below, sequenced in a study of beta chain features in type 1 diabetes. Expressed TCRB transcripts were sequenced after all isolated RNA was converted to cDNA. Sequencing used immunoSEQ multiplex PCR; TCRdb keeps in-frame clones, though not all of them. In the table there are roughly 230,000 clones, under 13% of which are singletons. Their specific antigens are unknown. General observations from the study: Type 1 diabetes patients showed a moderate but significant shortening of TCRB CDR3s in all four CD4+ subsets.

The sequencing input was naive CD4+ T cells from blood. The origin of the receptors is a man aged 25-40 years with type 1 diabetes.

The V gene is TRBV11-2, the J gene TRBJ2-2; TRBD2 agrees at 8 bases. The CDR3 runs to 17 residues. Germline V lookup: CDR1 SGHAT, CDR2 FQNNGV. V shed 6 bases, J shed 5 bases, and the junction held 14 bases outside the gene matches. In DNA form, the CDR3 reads TGTGCCAGCAGATTTGCCGGGACTAGTGAAGGGACCGGGGAGCTGTTTTTT. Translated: CASRFAGTSEGTGELFF.

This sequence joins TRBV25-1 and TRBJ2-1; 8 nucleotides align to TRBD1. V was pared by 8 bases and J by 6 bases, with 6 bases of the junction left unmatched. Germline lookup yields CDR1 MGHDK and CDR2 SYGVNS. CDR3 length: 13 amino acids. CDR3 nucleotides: TGTGCCAGCGGCCAGGGGGCCCTCAATGAGCAGTTCTTC. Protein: CASGQGALNEQFF.

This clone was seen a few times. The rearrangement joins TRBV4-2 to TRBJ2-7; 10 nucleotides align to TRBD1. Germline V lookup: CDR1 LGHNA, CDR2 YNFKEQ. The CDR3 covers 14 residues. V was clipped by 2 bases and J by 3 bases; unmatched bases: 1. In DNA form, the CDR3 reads TGTGCCAGCAGCCAACGGACAGGGGGCTACGAGCAGTACTTC. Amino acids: CASSQRTGGYEQYF.

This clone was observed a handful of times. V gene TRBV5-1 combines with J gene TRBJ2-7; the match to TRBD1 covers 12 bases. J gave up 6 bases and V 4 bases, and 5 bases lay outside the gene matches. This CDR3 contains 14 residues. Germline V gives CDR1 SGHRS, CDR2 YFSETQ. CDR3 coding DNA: TGCGCCAGCAGCGTCCGGGACAGGGGGCGCGAGCAGTACTTC. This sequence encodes CASSVRDRGREQYF.

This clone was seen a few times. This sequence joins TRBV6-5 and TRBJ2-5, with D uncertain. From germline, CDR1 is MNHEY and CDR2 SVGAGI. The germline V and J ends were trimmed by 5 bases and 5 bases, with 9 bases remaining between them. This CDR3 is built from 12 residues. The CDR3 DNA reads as TGTGCCAGCAGTACCCGCAGGGAGACCCAGTACTTC. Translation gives CASSTRRETQYF.